A single sample gave rise to the 16 T cell receptor beta chains below, sequenced in a study of blood T cell repertoires in COVID-19. Some clones are missing from TCRdb's copy, which holds only in-frame ones; the method was immunoSEQ multiplex PCR. The table records nearly 250,000 clones, around 80% of them present only once. The sample taken for sequencing was peripheral blood. These receptors all stem from a woman older than 75 with acute or convalescent COVID-19.

Concerning this clone: The same CDR3 also results from other DNA sequences found in this sample. The V and J genes are TRBV7-2 and TRBJ2-2; D possibly corresponds to TRBD1 (5 bases). Germline CDR1 reads SGHTA; CDR2 reads FQGNSA. The CDR3 totals 16 residues. V lost 1 base, J lost 4 bases, and 13 bases lay in between. The CDR3 DNA follows: TGTGCCAGCAGCTTAGGTGGGGCGCGAGGCACCGGGGAGCTGTTTTTT. It specifies CASSLGGARGTGELFF.

This chain joins TRBV5-6 and TRBJ1-2; possibly TRBD1 for D (6 bases). The CDR3 extends over 15 amino acids. Germline V gene lookup returns CDR1 SGHDT and CDR2 YYEEEE. V gave up 6 bases and J gave up 2 bases, with 17 bases separating them. The CDR3 DNA sequence: TGTGCCAGCAAACGGACTGGGGGCCACAACTATGGCTACACCTTC. As protein: CASKRTGGHNYGYTF.

This chain uses TRBV3-1 (or the pseudogene TRBV3-2) with TRBJ2-7; 10 bases map to TRBD1. This CDR3 has 15 amino acids. Trimming removed 4 bases from V and 3 bases from J; junction bases left unmatched: 6. Per the germline V gene, CDR1 is LGHDT and CDR2 is YNNKEL (reference sequence). The CDR3 spells CASSPARDRGYEQYF. CDR3 DNA sequence: TGTGCCAGCAGCCCGGCACGGGACAGGGGCTACGAGCAGTACTTC.

V is TRBV5-4 and J is TRBJ2-1; D gene uncertain. Trimming pared 0 bases from V and 4 bases from J, leaving 8 bases between. Germline CDR1 is SGHNT and CDR2 is YYREEE (reference sequence). The CDR3 loop spans 14 amino acids. The DNA for the CDR3 is TGTGCCAGCAGCTTGGTTCCTCAGTACAATGAGCAGTTCTTC. It encodes CASSLVPQYNEQFF.

This chain connects TRBV28 to TRBJ1-1, with D unclear. The germline V gene has CDR1 MDHEN and CDR2 SYDVKM. This CDR3 has 14 amino acids. Trimming cost V 9 bases and J 1 base, with 15 bases left between them. CDR3 sequence reads: CASKRELPNTEAFF. The CDR3, as DNA: TGTGCCAGTAAACGTGAGCTCCCGAACACTGAAGCTTTCTTT.

V gene TRBV19 combines with J gene TRBJ1-2, with a tentative D call TRBD1 (6 bases). CDR3 length: 14 residues. The V and J ends lost 3 bases and 4 bases respectively, with 12 bases between them. The germline V gene has CDR1 LNHDA and CDR2 SQIVND (reference sequence). The CDR3 nucleotides read TGTGCCAGTAGTATGGGGGGGGCCGGCTATGGCTACACCTTC. This translates into CASSMGGAGYGYTF.

V and J are TRBV10-3 and TRBJ1-5; TRBD1 agrees at 9 bases. V gave up 6 bases and J gave up 0 bases; unmatched junction bases: 12. The CDR3 totals 18 residues. CDR1 is ENHRY, CDR2 SYGVKD, per germline. The CDR3 region has the DNA TGTGCCATCAGCAATCCGGGACAGGGTCTGGTTAGCAATCAGCCCCAGCATTTT. Its translation: CAISNPGQGLVSNQPQHF.

J is TRBJ2-7 and V is TRBV5-4; 10 positions agree with TRBD1. CDR3 length: 15 residues. In germline, CDR1 is SGHNT, CDR2 YYREEE (reference sequence). Germline trimming cut 4 bases from V and 6 bases from J; bases unmatched to any gene: 10. The chain's CDR3 is CASSPGTGVQGEQYF. For the CDR3, the DNA is TGTGCCAGCAGCCCAGGGACAGGGGTTCAAGGCGAGCAGTACTTC.

The rearrangement links TRBV5-1 to TRBJ1-3; unclear D gene. The CDR3 sequence is 14 residues long. Trimming stripped 0 bases from V and 3 bases from J, with 7 bases between. Germline assignment: CDR1 SGHRS and CDR2 YFSETQ. The CDR3: CASSLGGLGNTIYF. CDR3 nucleotide sequence: TGCGCCAGCAGCTTGGGAGGGCTTGGAAACACCATATATTTT.

The V call is TRBV28, the J call TRBJ1-3; tentative D call: TRBD1 (6 bases). Trimming cost V 5 bases and J 2 bases, with 10 bases left between them. Germline CDR1 MDHEN, CDR2 SYDVKM. The CDR3 has 14 residues. As DNA, the CDR3 is TGTGCCAGCAGTCGGACAGTAACTGGAAACACCATATATTTT. Translation: CASSRTVTGNTIYF.

This chain connects TRBV29-1 to TRBJ2-5; possible D gene TRBD2, 5 bases. The ends were cut back, 3 bases at V and 0 bases at J, with 20 bases in the middle. Per germline, CDR1 SQVTM and CDR2 ANQGSEA. This CDR3 has 17 residues. For the CDR3, the DNA is TGCAGCGTTGACGTCGGGGAGTACACCTCGTACCAAGAGACCCAGTACTTC. Protein: CSVDVGEYTSYQETQYF.

This chain uses TRBV6-1 with TRBJ1-2; TRBD1 agrees at 10 bases. The CDR3 extends over 14 amino acids. V trimming: 3 bases; J trimming: 6 bases; junction bases outside the gene matches: 4. Germline CDR1 reads MNHNS; CDR2 reads SASEGT. CDR3 sequence reads: CASSDWDRGHGYTF. In DNA form, the CDR3 reads TGTGCCAGCAGTGATTGGGACAGGGGACATGGCTACACCTTC.

The chain joins TRBV4-3 to TRBJ2-1; 11 bases agree with TRBD1. This CDR3 region has 17 residues. V trimming: 3 bases; J trimming: 2 bases; junction bases outside the gene matches: 6. From germline, CDR1 is LGHNA and CDR2 YSLEER. Here the CDR3 reads CASSHLAGQGAYNEQFF. CDR3 sequence (DNA): TGCGCCAGCAGCCATTTGGCGGGACAGGGGGCCTACAATGAGCAGTTCTTC.

The V gene is TRBV4-2, the J gene TRBJ2-7; 9 bases agree with TRBD2. Germline V gene sequence: CDR1 LGHNA, CDR2 YNFKEQ. The CDR3 covers 15 residues. The trim removed 1 base at V and 4 bases at J, leaving 5 bases unmatched. The CDR3 DNA sequence: TGTGCCAGCAGCCAAGGGGGTAGCGGGGGTTACGAGCAGTACTTC. The encoded protein is CASSQGGSGGYEQYF.

The rearrangement joins TRBV5-1 to TRBJ2-3, with a tentative D call TRBD1 (6 bases). Germline loops: CDR1 SGHRS, CDR2 YFSETQ. Trimming took off 5 bases at V and 3 bases at J, with 10 bases between the two ends. There are 13 residues in the CDR3. The CDR3 loop is CASRPGTTDTQYF. The DNA for the CDR3 is TGCGCCAGCAGACCCGGGACAACAGATACGCAGTATTTT.

V gene TRBV14 combines with J gene TRBJ1-3; 9 positions agree with TRBD1. Germline CDR1 and CDR2: SGHDN and FVKESK. The CDR3 contains 15 residues. V lost 4 bases to trimming and J lost 2 bases; unmatched junction nucleotides: 3. CDR3 region: CASSLGTGPGNTIYF. In DNA, the CDR3 is TGTGCCAGCAGCCTCGGGACAGGGCCTGGAAACACCATATATTTT.